This TCR beta chain emerged from a study of T cell repertoires in cytomegalovirus infection. Study-wide context: Both a matching HLA type and CMV infection were indicated by public TCR beta signatures. Study findings and constraints: HLA-C-restricted CMV clonotypes gave the most frequent clonotype in two of eight donors. The cumulative frequency of public TCR beta families distinguished individuals who carried CMV together with the relevant HLA.

Each CDR3 protein gets one entry after TCRdb re-called the reads with MiXCR. The top ten clones hold approximately 12% of a sample with hundreds of thousands of distinct CDR3 sequences, 15% to 20% of them seen once. This clonotype was recorded many times. Its antigen is undetermined. The CDR3 length is 15 residues. V was cut by 0 bases and J by 2 bases, with 10 bases left in between. Germline V CDR1 and CDR2: MGHRA, YSYEKL. The sequence derives from a human donor in good health (CMV status not recorded). Some clones in this sample may be carry-over from other donors' samples. The sample consisted of PBMCs. The V and J genes are TRBV4-1 and TRBJ1-2; no firm D call. CDR3 amino acids: CASSQDGLGNYGYTF. As DNA, the CDR3 is TGCGCCAGCAGCCAAGATGGGTTGGGGAACTATGGCTACACCTTC.